Listed below are T cell receptor beta chains from one sample, sequenced in a study of graft-versus-host responses after intestinal transplantation. Profiling relied on immunoSEQ multiplex PCR, and the TCRdb table lists in-frame clones only, not all of them. The sample lists fewer than 150,000 clones; more than 90% were seen once. The antigens these receptors bind are not known. This sample comprised unstimulated CD4+ T cells sorted from spleen or lymph node cells, obtained before intestinal transplant. The receptors come from a human donor who received an intestinal transplant. Each CDR3 is given with its conserved first and last residue. The order of the fields is D gene, V gene, J gene, clone size, CDR3 protein, CDR3 DNA. The D gene is left open where the match is weak. Some rows have no size entry. The others give once, few or many, or a class for an expanded clone.

>TRBD1|TRBV29-1|TRBJ2-3|-
CSAGQGGTDTQYF
TGCAGCGCAGGACAGGGAGGCACAGATACGCAGTATTTT
>-|TRBV27|TRBJ1-2|-
CASRPDRDYGYTF
TGTGCCAGCAGACCGGACAGAGACTATGGCTACACCTTC
>TRBD2|TRBV19|TRBJ2-7|-
CASSASTGGRSYEQYF
TGTGCCAGTAGTGCCTCCACCGGGGGGAGATCCTACGAGCAGTACTTC
>-|TRBV12-5|TRBJ2-5|-
CASGRGNQETQYF
TGTGCTAGTGGACGAGGGAACCAAGAGACCCAGTACTTC
>-|TRBV18|TRBJ2-7|-
CASSLESPEQYF
TGTGCCAGCTCTCTAGAGTCTCCCGAGCAGTACTTC
>-|TRBV9|TRBJ2-5|once
CASSVGGGWEETQYF
TGTGCCAGCAGCGTAGGAGGCGGGTGGGAAGAGACCCAGTACTTC
>-|TRBV7-3|TRBJ1-6|-
CASSSFPGNSPLHF
TGTGCCAGCAGTTCATTCCCGGGCAATTCACCCCTCCACTTT
>-|TRBV5-1|TRBJ1-1|-
CASSLDSSTEAFF
TGCGCCAGCAGCCTGGACAGTTCCACTGAAGCTTTCTTT
>-|TRBV4-1|TRBJ1-1|-
CASSLWENTEAFF
TGCGCCAGCAGCCTTTGGGAGAACACTGAAGCTTTCTTT
>-|TRBV5-1|TRBJ1-2|-
CASSLVISKGGRSSYGYTF
TGCGCCAGCAGCTTGGTTATCTCCAAGGGGGGCCGGTCCTCCTATGGCTACACCTTC
>-|TRBV5-5|TRBJ1-6|-
CASSLVIWGSPLHF
TGTGCCAGCAGCTTGGTTATTTGGGGTTCACCCCTCCACTTT
>-|TRBV7-9|TRBJ1-3|few
CASSPGGGLLSGNTIYF
TGTGCCAGCAGCCCTGGTGGGGGACTGCTCTCTGGAAACACCATATATTTT
>-|TRBV11-3|TRBJ1-1|-
CASSRGLNTEAFF
TGTGCCAGCAGCCGTGGACTCAACACTGAAGCTTTCTTT
>-|TRBV5-1|TRBJ2-1|-
CASSLGQYSYNEQFF
TGCGCCAGCAGCTTGGGCCAGTACTCCTACAATGAGCAGTTCTTC
>-|TRBV7-9|TRBJ2-1|-
CASSLGRGSSYNEQFF
TGTGCCAGCAGCTTAGGAAGGGGGAGCTCCTACAATGAGCAGTTCTTC
>-|TRBV6-1|TRBJ2-3|once
CASNLDSGTDTQYF
TGTGCCAGCAATCTCGACAGCGGCACAGATACGCAGTATTTT
>-|TRBV5-1|TRBJ1-6|-
CASSSGDVDNSPLHF
TGCGCCAGCAGCTCTGGGGACGTAGATAATTCACCCCTCCACTTT
>-|TRBV4-2|TRBJ2-3|few
CASSQASTDTQYF
TGTGCCAGCAGCCAAGCGAGCACAGATACGCAGTATTTT
>-|TRBV6-1|TRBJ1-2|once
CASTKGSLYGYTF
TGTGCCAGCACTAAGGGCAGCCTGTATGGCTACACCTTC
>-|TRBV5-4|TRBJ2-3|-
CASSHRGTSLNTQYF
TGTGCCAGCAGCCATCGCGGGACTTCTCTGAATACGCAGTATTTT
>TRBD1|TRBV6-1|TRBJ1-3|-
CASSEYRQGGNTIYF
TGTGCCAGCAGTGAGTATCGACAGGGCGGAAACACCATATATTTT
>-|TRBV5-1|TRBJ2-7|once
CASSFETGSSYEQYF
TGCGCCAGCAGCTTTGAAACAGGGTCAAGCTACGAGCAGTACTTC
>-|TRBV13|TRBJ2-3|-
CASSPSGGPQDTQYF
TGTGCCAGCAGCCCCTCCGGGGGGCCACAAGATACGCAGTATTTT
>-|TRBV2|TRBJ2-7|-
CASSLQGNEQYF
TGTGCCAGCAGCCTTCAGGGGAACGAGCAGTACTTC
>-|TRBV6-1|TRBJ1-2|-
CASSEARVRILYGYTF
TGTGCCAGCAGTGAAGCGCGCGTCCGAATACTCTATGGCTACACCTTC
>TRBD1|TRBV10-3|TRBJ1-1|-
CAIRATGGNTEAFF
TGTGCCATCAGGGCCACAGGGGGGAACACTGAAGCTTTCTTT
>-|TRBV7-9|TRBJ1-2|-
CASSLGLVREARGYTF
TGTGCCAGCAGCTTAGGGTTGGTCAGGGAGGCGCGCGGCTACACCTTC
>-|TRBV10-3|TRBJ1-2|few
CAISERDGYTF
TGTGCCATCAGTGAACGGGATGGCTACACCTTC
>TRBD1|TRBV11-3|TRBJ2-7|-
CASSPLGQGIYEQYF
TGTGCCAGCAGCCCCCTGGGACAGGGGATCTACGAGCAGTACTTC
>-|TRBV19|TRBJ1-3|-
CASSPLRLSGNTIYF
TGTGCCAGTAGTCCGCTTCGGCTCTCTGGAAACACCATATATTTT
>-|TRBV2|TRBJ2-5|once
CASSYQTQYF
TGTGCCAGCTCTTACCAGACCCAGTACTTC
>-|TRBV27|TRBJ2-5|-
CASSLSGRTVAQYF
TGTGCCAGCAGTTTATCGGGAAGGACGGTGGCCCAGTACTTC
>TRBD1|TRBV4-1|TRBJ2-5|-
CASSQGGQGAVTQYF
TGCGCCAGCAGCCAAGGAGGACAGGGCGCTGTGACCCAGTACTTC
>TRBD1|TRBV5-6|TRBJ2-5|-
CASSAGQEETQYF
TGTGCCAGCAGCGCGGGACAGGAAGAGACCCAGTACTTC
>-|TRBV12-5|TRBJ1-3|-
CASGLSHVTNTIYF
TGTGCTAGTGGTTTGTCCCACGTTACGAACACCATATATTTT
>-|TRBV6-5|TRBJ2-2|-
CASRPTSNTGELFF
TGTGCCAGCAGACCGACCTCGAACACCGGGGAGCTGTTTTTT
>-|TRBV7-3|TRBJ1-1|-
CASSLSTGTEAFF
TGTGCCAGCAGCTTAAGTACGGGGACTGAAGCTTTCTTT
>-|TRBV27|TRBJ2-3|-
CASSLSMRADTQYF
TGTGCCAGCAGTTTATCGATGAGGGCAGATACGCAGTATTTT
>-|TRBV18|TRBJ1-1|-
CASSPQRMNTEAFF
TGTGCCAGCTCACCGCAAAGAATGAACACTGAAGCTTTCTTT
>-|TRBV7-9|TRBJ2-6|few
CASSWYSSGANVLTF
TGTGCCTCGAGCTGGTATTCTTCTGGGGCCAACGTCCTGACTTTC
>-|TRBV10-3|TRBJ2-3|-
CAISQLQGRGTDTQYF
TGTGCCATCAGTCAGTTACAGGGTCGGGGCACAGATACGCAGTATTTT
>-|TRBV27|TRBJ2-5|-
CASSLSVSSQETQYF
TGTGCCAGCAGTTTATCGGTCAGTTCCCAGGAGACCCAGTACTTC
>TRBD1|TRBV7-2|TRBJ2-4|-
CASSPPPQGAFDIQYF
TGTGCCAGCAGCCCCCCTCCACAGGGGGCTTTTGACATTCAGTACTTC
>TRBD2|TRBV5-6|TRBJ2-7|once
CASSRDEASGGPAREQYF
TGTGCCAGCAGCCGGGATGAAGCTAGCGGGGGGCCGGCGAGGGAGCAGTACTTC
>-|TRBV7-9|TRBJ1-5|-
CASSLSSNQPQHF
TGTGCCAGCAGCTTGAGCAGCAATCAGCCCCAGCATTTT
>TRBD2|TRBV2|TRBJ2-3|-
CASNSGGTDTQYF
TGTGCCAGCAATAGCGGGGGCACAGATACGCAGTATTTT
>-|TRBV5-1|TRBJ2-2|-
CASSLANLRTNTGELFF
TGCGCCAGCAGCTTGGCCAACCTCAGAACGAACACCGGGGAGCTGTTTTTT
>-|TRBV6-1|TRBJ2-7|-
CASAKISWEQYF
TGTGCCAGCGCCAAGATCAGCTGGGAGCAGTACTTC
>TRBD1|TRBV11-2|TRBJ1-1|-
CASSLAGGGTEAFF
TGTGCCAGCAGCTTAGCAGGGGGAGGCACTGAAGCTTTCTTT
>-|TRBV19|TRBJ1-6|once
CASSMVHRRGGSYNSPLHF
TGTGCCAGTAGTATGGTCCACAGGCGGGGTGGTTCCTATAATTCACCCCTCCACTTT
>TRBD2|TRBV4-2|TRBJ2-3|-
CASSQDAASGGPDTQYF
TGTGCCAGCAGCCAAGATGCGGCTAGCGGGGGGCCAGATACGCAGTATTTT
>-|TRBV11-2|TRBJ2-5|-
CASSLALGYQETQYF
TGTGCCAGCAGCTTAGCTTTGGGGTACCAAGAGACCCAGTACTTC
>-|TRBV19|TRBJ1-5|-
CASSTRMGQPQHF
TGTGCCAGTAGTACACGTATGGGTCAGCCCCAGCATTTT
>-|TRBV6-5|TRBJ2-3|-
CASSPTGQGTDTQYF
TGTGCCAGCAGTCCAACCGGTCAAGGCACAGATACGCAGTATTTT